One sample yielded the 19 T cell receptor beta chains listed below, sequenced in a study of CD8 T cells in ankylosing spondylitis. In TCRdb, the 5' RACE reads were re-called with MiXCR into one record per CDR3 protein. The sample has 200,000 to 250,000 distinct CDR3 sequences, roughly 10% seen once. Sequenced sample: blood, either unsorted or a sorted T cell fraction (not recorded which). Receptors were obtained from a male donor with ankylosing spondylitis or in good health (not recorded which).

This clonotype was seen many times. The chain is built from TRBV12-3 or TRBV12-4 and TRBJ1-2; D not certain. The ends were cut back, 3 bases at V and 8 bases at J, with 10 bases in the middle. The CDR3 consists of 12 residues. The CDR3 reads CASSLAEEGYTF. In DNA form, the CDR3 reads TGTGCCAGCAGTTTGGCCGAGGAGGGCTACACCTTC.

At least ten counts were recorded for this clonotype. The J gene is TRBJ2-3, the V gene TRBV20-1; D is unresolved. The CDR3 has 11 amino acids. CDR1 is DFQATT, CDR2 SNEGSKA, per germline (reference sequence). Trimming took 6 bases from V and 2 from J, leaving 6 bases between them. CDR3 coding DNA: TGCAGTGCAACCTACACAGATACGCAGTATTTT. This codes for CSATYTDTQYF.

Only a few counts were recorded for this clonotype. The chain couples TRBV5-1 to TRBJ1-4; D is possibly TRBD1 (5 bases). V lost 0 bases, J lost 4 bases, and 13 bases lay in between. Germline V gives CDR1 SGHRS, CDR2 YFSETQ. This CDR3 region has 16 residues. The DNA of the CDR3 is TGCGCCAGCAGCTTGGCCGGGGACGGCCGTAATGAAAAACTGTTTTTT. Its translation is CASSLAGDGRNEKLFF.

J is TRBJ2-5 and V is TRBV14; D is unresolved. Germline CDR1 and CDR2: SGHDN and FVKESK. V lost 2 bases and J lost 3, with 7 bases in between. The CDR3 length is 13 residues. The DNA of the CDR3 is TGTGCCAGCAGCCAACACTTAGAAGAGACCCAGTACTTC. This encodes CASSQHLEETQYF. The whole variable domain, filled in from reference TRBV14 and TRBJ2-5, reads EAGVTQFPSHSVIEKGQTVTLRCDPISGHDNLYWYRRVMGKEIKFLLHFVKESKQDESGMPNNRFLAERTGGTYSTLKVQPAELEDSGVYFCASSQHLEETQYFGPGTRLLVL.

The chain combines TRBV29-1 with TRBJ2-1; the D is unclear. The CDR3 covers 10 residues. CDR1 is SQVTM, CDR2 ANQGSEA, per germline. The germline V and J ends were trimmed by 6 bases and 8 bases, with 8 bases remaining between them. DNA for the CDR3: TGCAGCGTCGCGAGACATGAGCAGTTCTTC. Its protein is CSVARHEQFF.

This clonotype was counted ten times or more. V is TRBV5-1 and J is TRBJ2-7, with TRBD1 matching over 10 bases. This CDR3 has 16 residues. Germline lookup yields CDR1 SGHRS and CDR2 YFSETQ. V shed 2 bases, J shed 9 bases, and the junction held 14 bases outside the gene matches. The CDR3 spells CASSLNPGQGSSGQYF. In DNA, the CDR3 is TGCGCCAGCAGCTTAAATCCGGGACAGGGGTCGTCAGGGCAGTACTTC.

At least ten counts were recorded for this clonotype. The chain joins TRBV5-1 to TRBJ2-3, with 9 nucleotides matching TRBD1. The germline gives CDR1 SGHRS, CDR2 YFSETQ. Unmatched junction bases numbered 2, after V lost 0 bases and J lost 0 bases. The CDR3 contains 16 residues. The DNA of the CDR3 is TGCGCCAGCAGCTTGGCGACAGGGGGTAGCACAGATACGCAGTATTTT. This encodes CASSLATGGSTDTQYF.

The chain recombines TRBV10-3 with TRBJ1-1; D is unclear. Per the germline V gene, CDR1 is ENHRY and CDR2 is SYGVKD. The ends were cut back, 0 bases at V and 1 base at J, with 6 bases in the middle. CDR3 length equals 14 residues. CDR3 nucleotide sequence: TGTGCCATCAGTGAGTCAGTCCAGAACACTGAAGCTTTCTTT. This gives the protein CAISESVQNTEAFF.

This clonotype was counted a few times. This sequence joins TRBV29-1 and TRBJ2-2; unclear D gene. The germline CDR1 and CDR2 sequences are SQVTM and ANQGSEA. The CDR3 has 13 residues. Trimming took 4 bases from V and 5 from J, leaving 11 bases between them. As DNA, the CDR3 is TGCAGCGTTGGCCTCATCGGAACCGGGGAGCTGTTTTTT. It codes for CSVGLIGTGELFF.

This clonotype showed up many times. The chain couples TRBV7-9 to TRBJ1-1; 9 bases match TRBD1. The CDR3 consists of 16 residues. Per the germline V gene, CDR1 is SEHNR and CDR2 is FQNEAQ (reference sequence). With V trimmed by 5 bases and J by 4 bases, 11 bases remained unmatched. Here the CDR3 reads CASSPTGGAWVTEAFF. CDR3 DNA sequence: TGTGCCAGCAGCCCCACAGGGGGCGCTTGGGTCACTGAAGCTTTCTTT.

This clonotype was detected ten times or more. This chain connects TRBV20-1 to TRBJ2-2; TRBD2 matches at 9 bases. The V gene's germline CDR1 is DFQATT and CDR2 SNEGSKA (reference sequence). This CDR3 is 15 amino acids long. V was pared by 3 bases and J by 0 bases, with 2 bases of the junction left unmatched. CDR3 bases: TGCAGTGCTAGCGGCGGGGGGGCGAACACCGGGGAGCTGTTTTTT. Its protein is CSASGGGANTGELFF.

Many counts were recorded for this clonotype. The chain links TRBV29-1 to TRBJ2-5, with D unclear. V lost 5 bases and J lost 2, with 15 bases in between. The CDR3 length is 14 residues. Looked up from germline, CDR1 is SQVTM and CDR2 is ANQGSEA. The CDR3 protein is CSVSGPPRQETQYF. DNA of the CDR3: TGCAGCGTTTCCGGGCCTCCGAGACAAGAGACCCAGTACTTC.

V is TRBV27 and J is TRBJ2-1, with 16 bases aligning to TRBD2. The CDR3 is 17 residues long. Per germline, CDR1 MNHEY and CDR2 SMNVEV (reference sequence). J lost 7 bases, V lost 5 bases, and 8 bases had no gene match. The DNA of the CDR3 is TGTGCCAGCAGTGAGGGACTAGCGGGGGGGCCAGGGAATGAGCAGTTCTTC. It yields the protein CASSEGLAGGPGNEQFF.

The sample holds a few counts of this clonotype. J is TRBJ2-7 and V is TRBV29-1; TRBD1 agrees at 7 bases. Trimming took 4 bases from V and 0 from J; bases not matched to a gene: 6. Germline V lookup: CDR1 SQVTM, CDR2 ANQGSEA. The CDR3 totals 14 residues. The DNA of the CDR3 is TGCAGCGTTGTTCGAGACAGGGACTCCTACGAGCAGTACTTC. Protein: CSVVRDRDSYEQYF.

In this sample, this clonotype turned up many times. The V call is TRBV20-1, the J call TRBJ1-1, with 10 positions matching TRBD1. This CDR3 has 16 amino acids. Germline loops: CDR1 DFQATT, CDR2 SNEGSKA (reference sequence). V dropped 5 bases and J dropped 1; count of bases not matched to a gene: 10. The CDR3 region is CSAPPLRTGGNTEAFF. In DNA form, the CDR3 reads TGCAGTGCTCCCCCATTAAGGACAGGGGGGAACACTGAAGCTTTCTTT.

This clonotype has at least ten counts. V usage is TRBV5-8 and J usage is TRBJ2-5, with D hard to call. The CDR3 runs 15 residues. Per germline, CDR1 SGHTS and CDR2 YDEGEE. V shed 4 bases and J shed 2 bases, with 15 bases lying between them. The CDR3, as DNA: TGTGCCAGCAGCAGGGCGCGGCGATTGCAAGAGACCCAGTACTTC. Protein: CASSRARRLQETQYF. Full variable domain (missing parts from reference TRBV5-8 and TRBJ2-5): EAGVTQSPTHLIKTRGQQATLRCSPISGHTSVYWYQQALGLGLQFLLWYDEGEERNRGNFPPRFSGRQFPNYSSELNVNALELEDSALYLCASSRARRLQETQYFGPGTRLLVL.

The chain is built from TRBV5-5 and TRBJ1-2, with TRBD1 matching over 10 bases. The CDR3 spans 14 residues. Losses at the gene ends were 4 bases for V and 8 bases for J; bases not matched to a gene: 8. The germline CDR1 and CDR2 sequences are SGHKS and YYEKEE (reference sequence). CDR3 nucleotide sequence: TGTGCCAGCAGCCCGGACAGGGGGAGCTTCGGCTACACCTTC. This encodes CASSPDRGSFGYTF.

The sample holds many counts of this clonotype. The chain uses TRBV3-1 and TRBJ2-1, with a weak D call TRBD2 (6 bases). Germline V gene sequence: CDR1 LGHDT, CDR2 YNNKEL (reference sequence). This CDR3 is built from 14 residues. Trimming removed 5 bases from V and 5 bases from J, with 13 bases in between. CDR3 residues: CASSTERANNEQFF. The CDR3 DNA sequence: TGTGCCAGCAGCACCGAGCGGGCTAACAATGAGCAGTTCTTC.

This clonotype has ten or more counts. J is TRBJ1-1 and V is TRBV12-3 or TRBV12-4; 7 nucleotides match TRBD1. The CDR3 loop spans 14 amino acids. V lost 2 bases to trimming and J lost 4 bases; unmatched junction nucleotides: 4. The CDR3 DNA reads TGTGCCAGCAGTTTAAAGGCAGGGGGCACTGAAGCTTTCTTT. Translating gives CASSLKAGGTEAFF.